The clone carrying this T cell receptor (beta chain) was recorded a few times. This entry comes from a study of blood T cells in healthy people across ages. For the study at large: In model experiments, template switching was able to capture about one barcoded beta molecule for every two T cells that were present.

Germline CDR1 reads MNHEY; CDR2 reads SMNVEV (reference sequence). V was pared by 8 bases and J by 4 bases, with 13 bases between. This CDR3 comprises 13 residues. Primed by a sample-barcoded 5' primer and a J-beta primer mix, a second PCR proceeded for 7 to 11 cycles. TCRdb reprocessed the 5' RACE reads with MiXCR, giving one entry per CDR3 protein. The sample has roughly 1,500,000 distinct CDR3 sequences; 42% are singletons. This rearrangement joins TRBV27 to TRBJ2-3; no reliable D call. The TCR comes from a woman under 30 in good health. The sample comprised blood. CDR3 sequence reads: CASRGVLADTQYF. The CDR3 bases are TGTGCCAGCCGTGGGGTGTTGGCAGATACGCAGTATTTT.